A selection of T cell receptor beta chains follows, all from one sample in a study of metastatic and nonmetastatic thyroid tumors. TCRdb re-called clones from the PCR reads using MiXCR. This table holds 30,000 to 35,000 clones, 25% to 35% found once. The sequencing sample was made of blood. The receptors were sampled from a female donor with papillary thyroid cancer or a benign thyroid nodule (not recorded which). Some clones in this sample may be carry-over from other donors' samples. CDR3s include the opening cysteine and the closing phenylalanine or tryptophan. The D gene is left open where the match is weak. Size is omitted from some rows. Given values are once, few, many or a class for expanded clones.

size,J,D,V,CDR3,DNA
NA,TRBJ2-7,NA,TRBV28,CASSLAQSYEQYF,TGTGCCAGCAGTTTAGCCCAGTCCTACGAGCAGTACTTC
many,TRBJ2-5,TRBD1,TRBV19,CASSKGQVQETQYF,TGTGCCAGTAGTAAGGGACAGGTGCAAGAGACCCAGTACTTC
many,TRBJ2-3,NA,TRBV18,CASSPPQPTDTQYF,TGTGCCAGCTCACCACCCCAGCCCACAGATACGCAGTATTTT
few,TRBJ1-6,TRBD1,TRBV28,CASSLWSGQNSPLHF,TGTGCCAGCAGTTTATGGTCGGGACAGAATTCACCCCTCCACTTT
many,TRBJ2-2,NA,TRBV2,CASRARGSPPGELFF,TGTGCCAGCAGAGCAAGAGGCTCGCCCCCCGGGGAGCTGTTTTTT
many,TRBJ2-7,NA,TRBV18,CASSPGTRWGYGQYF,TGTGCCAGCTCACCCGGGACCCGTTGGGGATATGGGCAGTACTTC
many,TRBJ2-7,NA,TRBV3-1,CASSQKGGFEQYF,TGTGCCAGCAGCCAAAAGGGAGGCTTCGAGCAGTACTTC
many,TRBJ2-1,NA,TRBV11-3,CASSSRTGQPYNEQFF,TGTGCCAGCAGCTCCCGGACTGGCCAGCCCTACAATGAGCAGTTCTTC
few,TRBJ2-3,NA,TRBV9,CASINRDSTDTHYF,TGTGCCAGCATCAACCGGGACTCCACAGATACGCATTATTTT
many,TRBJ2-3,NA,TRBV19,CASSPKKADTQYF,TGTGCCAGTAGCCCCAAAAAGGCAGATACGCAGTATTTT
NA,TRBJ2-7,TRBD1,TRBV11-2,CASSLGSGQGSYEQYF,TGTGCCAGCAGCTTAGGTAGTGGACAGGGTTCCTACGAGCAGTACTTC
few,TRBJ2-1,TRBD1,TRBV5-4,CASSGRQGARRNEQFF,TGTGCCAGCAGCGGACGACAGGGGGCGCGAAGAAATGAGCAGTTCTTC
NA,TRBJ2-7,NA,TRBV28,CARSPGGAYELYF,TGTGCCAGGTCCCCAGGTGGGGCCTACGAGCTGTACTTC
many,TRBJ2-5,NA,TRBV12-3/TRBV12-4,CASSLGGTQYF,TGTGCCAGCAGTTTAGGGGGGACCCAGTACTTC
many,TRBJ1-5,NA,TRBV12-3/TRBV12-4,CASSYLGGNQPQHF,TGTGCCAGCAGTTATCTCGGGGGCAATCAGCCCCAGCATTTT
NA,TRBJ1-1,NA,TRBV18,CASSPYRAGKGSEAFF,TGTGCCAGCTCACCGTATAGGGCGGGGAAGGGGAGTGAAGCTTTCTTT
NA,TRBJ2-2,NA,TRBV19,CASSQGSSGELFF,TGTGCCAGTAGTCAGGGGAGCTCCGGGGAGCTGTTTTTT
NA,TRBJ2-1,TRBD2,TRBV9,CASGGLAGGNEQFF,TGTGCCAGCGGGGGACTAGCGGGAGGGAATGAGCAGTTCTTC
many,TRBJ2-7,NA,TRBV20-1,CSARDWRDLYEQYF,TGCAGTGCTAGAGATTGGCGGGATCTCTACGAGCAGTACTTC
NA,TRBJ2-7,TRBD1,TRBV6-6,CASSYPSGQGNDEQYF,TGTGCCAGCAGTTACCCCTCGGGACAGGGGAACGATGAGCAGTACTTC
NA,TRBJ1-1,NA,TRBV19,CASMTLDRDTEAFF,TGTGCCAGTATGACGTTGGACCGGGACACTGAAGCTTTCTTT
few,TRBJ2-7,NA,TRBV27,CVSSFLGRYGNEQYF,TGTGTCAGCAGTTTCCTTGGGAGGTATGGCAACGAGCAGTACTTC
NA,TRBJ1-5,TRBD1,TRBV12-5,CASGPQGALQPQHF,TGTGCTAGTGGTCCACAGGGGGCTCTACAGCCCCAGCATTTT
many,TRBJ2-3,TRBD1,TRBV2,CASHKDRVDTDTQYF,TGTGCCAGCCATAAGGACAGGGTGGACACAGATACGCAGTATTTT
few,TRBJ2-2,TRBD1,TRBV28,CAGGQPTGELFF,TGTGCCGGGGGACAGCCCACCGGGGAGCTGTTTTTT
few,TRBJ1-2,TRBD1,TRBV2,CASREMGQGESVYTF,TGTGCCAGCAGAGAAATGGGACAGGGGGAGAGTGTCTACACCTTC
NA,TRBJ2-3,TRBD2,TRBV11-1,CASSLLAGGHPDTQYF,TGTGCCAGCAGCTTACTAGCGGGAGGGCACCCAGATACGCAGTATTTT
few,TRBJ1-1,NA,TRBV6-5,CASSYGENTEAFF,TGTGCCAGCAGTTACGGTGAAAACACTGAAGCTTTCTTT
many,TRBJ2-1,TRBD2,TRBV5-1,CASSKRENGNEQFF,TGCGCCAGCAGTAAGCGGGAGAATGGCAATGAGCAGTTCTTC
few,TRBJ1-5,NA,TRBV27,CASSSWRGQPQHF,TGTGCCAGCAGCTCTTGGCGGGGTCAGCCCCAGCATTTT
NA,TRBJ2-2,NA,TRBV28,CATRGWVVHTGELLF,TGTGCCACGCGGGGTTGGGTTGTTCACACCGGGGAGCTGCTTTTT
few,TRBJ1-6,NA,TRBV5-1,CASSLVRERNSPLHF,TGCGCCAGCAGCTTGGTGCGGGAGAGGAATTCACCCCTCCACTTT
NA,TRBJ2-3,NA,TRBV20-1,CSVGRDASTDTQYF,TGCAGTGTGGGCCGGGATGCTAGCACAGATACGCAGTATTTT
NA,TRBJ2-7,NA,TRBV11-1,CANSLLSVNSYEQYF,TGTGCCAACAGCTTACTTAGCGTGAACTCCTACGAGCAGTACTTC
many,TRBJ2-5,TRBD2,TRBV2,CASSEDGTSGLQETQYF,TGTGCCAGCAGTGAAGATGGGACTAGCGGGCTGCAAGAGACCCAGTACTTC